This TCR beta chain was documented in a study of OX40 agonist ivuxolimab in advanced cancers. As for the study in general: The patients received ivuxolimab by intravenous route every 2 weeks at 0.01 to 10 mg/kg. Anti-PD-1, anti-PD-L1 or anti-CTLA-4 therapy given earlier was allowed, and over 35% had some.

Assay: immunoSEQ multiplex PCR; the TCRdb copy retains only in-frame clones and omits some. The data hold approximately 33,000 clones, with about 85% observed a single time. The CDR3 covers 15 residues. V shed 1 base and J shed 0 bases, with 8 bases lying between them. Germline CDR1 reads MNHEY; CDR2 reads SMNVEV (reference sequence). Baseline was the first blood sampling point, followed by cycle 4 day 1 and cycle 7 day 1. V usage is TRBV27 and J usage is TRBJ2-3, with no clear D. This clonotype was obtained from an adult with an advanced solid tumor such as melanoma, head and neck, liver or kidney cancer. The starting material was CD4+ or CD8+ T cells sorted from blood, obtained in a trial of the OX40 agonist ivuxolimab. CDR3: CASSLWQTSTDTQYF. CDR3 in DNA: TGTGCCAGCAGTTTATGGCAGACTAGCACAGATACGCAGTATTTT.